A selection of T cell receptor beta chains follows, all from one sample in a study of T cells in localized non-small cell lung cancer. Here immunoSEQ multiplex PCR was the method, and the copy in TCRdb shows in-frame clones only, minus some. Of about 35,000 clones detected, about four fifths appear once; the ten largest clones hold roughly 17%. This sample comprised peripheral blood, obtained before any cancer treatment. All receptors come from a male donor at least 60 years old with stage III squamous cell lung carcinoma. Both conserved end residues are part of each CDR3. D genes are given only for firm matches. Clone size is not always given. Where it is, it says once, few, many or a class for expanded clones.

clone size: once
J gene: TRBJ2-3
D gene: .
V gene: TRBV5-1
CDR3 length: 14
CDR3 protein: CASSLDSGSDTQYF
CDR3 DNA: TGCGCCAGCAGCTTGGATTCTGGGTCAGATACGCAGTATTTT

clone size: .
J gene: TRBJ2-2
D gene: TRBD1
V gene: TRBV5-1
CDR3 length: 19
CDR3 protein: CASSSDRGSHPSNTGELFF
CDR3 DNA: TGCGCCAGCAGCTCGGACAGGGGCTCACATCCATCAAACACCGGGGAGCTGTTTTTT

clone size: .
J gene: TRBJ1-2
D gene: TRBD1
V gene: TRBV6-1
CDR3 length: 15
CDR3 protein: CASSEALGGQRGYTF
CDR3 DNA: TGTGCCAGCAGTGAAGCGTTGGGGGGACAGAGGGGCTACACCTTC

clone size: .
J gene: TRBJ1-1
D gene: .
V gene: TRBV5-1
CDR3 length: 13
CDR3 protein: CASSLLVNTEAFF
CDR3 DNA: TGCGCCAGCAGCTTGTTAGTAAACACTGAAGCTTTCTTT

clone size: .
J gene: TRBJ1-1
D gene: .
V gene: TRBV7-2
CDR3 length: 14
CDR3 protein: CASSPSGANTEAFF
CDR3 DNA: TGTGCCAGCAGCCCCTCAGGGGCAAACACTGAAGCTTTCTTT

clone size: .
J gene: TRBJ2-5
D gene: TRBD1
V gene: TRBV5-1
CDR3 length: 14
CDR3 protein: CASSGGQGEGTQYF
CDR3 DNA: TGCGCCAGCAGCGGGGGACAGGGGGAAGGGACCCAGTACTTC

clone size: .
J gene: TRBJ1-1
D gene: TRBD1
V gene: TRBV6-1
CDR3 length: 14
CDR3 protein: CASKTTGENTEAFF
CDR3 DNA: TGTGCCAGCAAGACGACAGGGGAGAACACTGAAGCTTTCTTT

clone size: .
J gene: TRBJ2-7
D gene: TRBD1
V gene: TRBV2
CDR3 length: 14
CDR3 protein: CASKYGQGEYEQYF
CDR3 DNA: TGTGCCAGCAAGTACGGACAGGGGGAATACGAGCAGTACTTC

clone size: few
J gene: TRBJ1-4
D gene: .
V gene: TRBV2
CDR3 length: 13
CDR3 protein: CASSAGPRTKLFF
CDR3 DNA: TGTGCCAGCAGCGCGGGACCAAGAACAAAACTGTTTTTT

clone size: .
J gene: TRBJ2-1
D gene: .
V gene: TRBV7-8
CDR3 length: 14
CDR3 protein: CASSFRTNYNEQFF
CDR3 DNA: TGTGCCAGCAGCTTCCGGACTAACTACAATGAGCAGTTCTTC

clone size: once
J gene: TRBJ1-1
D gene: TRBD1
V gene: TRBV2
CDR3 length: 13
CDR3 protein: CASSERGQGEAFF
CDR3 DNA: TGTGCCAGCAGTGAAAGGGGACAGGGTGAAGCTTTCTTT

clone size: .
J gene: TRBJ2-2
D gene: TRBD1
V gene: TRBV6-5
CDR3 length: 14
CDR3 protein: CASSAGGGTGELFF
CDR3 DNA: TGTGCCAGCAGTGCAGGGGGCGGCACCGGGGAGCTGTTTTTT

clone size: .
J gene: TRBJ2-1
D gene: TRBD2
V gene: TRBV7-9
CDR3 length: 12
CDR3 protein: CASNLAGGEQFF
CDR3 DNA: TGTGCCAGCAACCTAGCGGGAGGCGAGCAGTTCTTC

clone size: .
J gene: TRBJ1-1
D gene: .
V gene: TRBV4-1
CDR3 length: 18
CDR3 protein: CASSQDLVGHRLNTEAFF
CDR3 DNA: TGCGCCAGCAGCCAAGACCTCGTCGGGCATCGCTTGAACACTGAAGCTTTCTTT

clone size: .
J gene: TRBJ2-1
D gene: .
V gene: TRBV6-1
CDR3 length: 11
CDR3 protein: CASRRGREQFF
CDR3 DNA: TGTGCCAGCCGACGGGGGAGGGAGCAGTTCTTC

clone size: .
J gene: TRBJ2-7
D gene: .
V gene: TRBV5-4
CDR3 length: 13
CDR3 protein: CASSSAGSLGQYF
CDR3 DNA: TGTGCCAGCAGCTCTGCGGGGAGCCTTGGGCAGTACTTC

clone size: once
J gene: TRBJ1-2
D gene: .
V gene: TRBV6-5
CDR3 length: 15
CDR3 protein: CASSLTGPANYGYTF
CDR3 DNA: TGTGCCAGCAGTCTTACAGGGCCAGCTAACTATGGCTACACCTTC

clone size: .
J gene: TRBJ2-2
D gene: .
V gene: TRBV5-4
CDR3 length: 15
CDR3 protein: CASSFEGAGTGELFF
CDR3 DNA: TGTGCCAGCAGCTTTGAAGGGGCTGGGACCGGGGAGCTGTTTTTT

clone size: .
J gene: TRBJ1-4
D gene: TRBD1
V gene: TRBV2
CDR3 length: 17
CDR3 protein: CASSENGQGAGNEKLFF
CDR3 DNA: TGTGCCAGCAGTGAAAACGGACAGGGGGCGGGTAATGAAAAACTGTTTTTT

clone size: .
J gene: TRBJ1-3
D gene: .
V gene: TRBV19
CDR3 length: 13
CDR3 protein: CASSIGAGNTIYF
CDR3 DNA: TGTGCCAGTAGTATCGGGGCTGGAAACACCATATATTTT

clone size: few
J gene: TRBJ1-1
D gene: .
V gene: TRBV20-1
CDR3 length: 11
CDR3 protein: CSARGLREAFF
CDR3 DNA: TGCAGTGCTAGAGGGCTGCGGGAAGCTTTCTTT

clone size: .
J gene: TRBJ1-1
D gene: .
V gene: TRBV2
CDR3 length: 14
CDR3 protein: CASSELYSDIGAFF
CDR3 DNA: TGTGCCAGCAGTGAACTTTATTCGGATATCGGAGCTTTCTTT

clone size: .
J gene: TRBJ2-1
D gene: .
V gene: TRBV29-1
CDR3 length: 13
CDR3 protein: CSVEDGVGNEQFF
CDR3 DNA: TGCAGCGTTGAAGACGGGGTGGGGAATGAGCAGTTCTTC

clone size: .
J gene: TRBJ1-1
D gene: TRBD1
V gene: TRBV29-1
CDR3 length: 13
CDR3 protein: CSGRDRGLTEAFF
CDR3 DNA: TGCAGCGGTCGGGACAGGGGACTCACTGAAGCTTTCTTT

clone size: .
J gene: TRBJ2-7
D gene: TRBD2
V gene: TRBV18
CDR3 length: 13
CDR3 protein: CASSPGGAGEQYF
CDR3 DNA: TGTGCCAGCTCACCCGGGGGGGCCGGCGAGCAGTACTTC

clone size: .
J gene: TRBJ2-1
D gene: TRBD2
V gene: TRBV19
CDR3 length: 18
CDR3 protein: CASSPQRGSGFSYNEQFF
CDR3 DNA: TGTGCCAGTAGTCCCCAGAGGGGTAGCGGGTTCTCCTACAATGAGCAGTTCTTC

clone size: once
J gene: TRBJ1-6
D gene: .
V gene: TRBV6-6
CDR3 length: 16
CDR3 protein: CASSYGKGMGNSPLHF
CDR3 DNA: TGTGCCAGCAGTTACGGAAAGGGAATGGGTAATTCACCCCTCCACTTT

clone size: .
J gene: TRBJ2-3
D gene: .
V gene: TRBV7-2
CDR3 length: 15
CDR3 protein: CASSAPGHFEDTQYF
CDR3 DNA: TGTGCCAGCAGCGCCCCGGGGCACTTCGAAGATACGCAGTATTTT

clone size: .
J gene: TRBJ1-2
D gene: .
V gene: TRBV19
CDR3 length: 13
CDR3 protein: CASSINGEGGYTF
CDR3 DNA: TGTGCCAGTAGTATAAACGGGGAAGGTGGCTACACCTTC

clone size: few
J gene: TRBJ2-3
D gene: .
V gene: TRBV7-2
CDR3 length: 14
CDR3 protein: CASSLAGSTDTQYF
CDR3 DNA: TGTGCCAGCAGCTTAGCGGGTAGCACAGATACGCAGTATTTT

clone size: .
J gene: TRBJ2-1
D gene: TRBD1
V gene: TRBV7-2
CDR3 length: 16
CDR3 protein: CASSYNEGARYNEQFF
CDR3 DNA: TGTGCCAGCAGCTATAACGAGGGGGCGCGTTACAATGAGCAGTTCTTC

clone size: once
J gene: TRBJ1-2
D gene: TRBD1
V gene: TRBV5-5
CDR3 length: 14
CDR3 protein: CASSSGTGSPGYTF
CDR3 DNA: TGTGCCAGCAGCTCCGGGACAGGGAGTCCCGGCTACACCTTC

clone size: .
J gene: TRBJ2-7
D gene: TRBD1
V gene: TRBV27
CDR3 length: 14
CDR3 protein: CASKYTGQVYEQYF
CDR3 DNA: TGTGCCAGCAAATACACGGGACAGGTCTACGAGCAGTACTTC

clone size: .
J gene: TRBJ2-5
D gene: .
V gene: TRBV7-6
CDR3 length: 14
CDR3 protein: CASSLATLLETQYF
CDR3 DNA: TGTGCCAGCAGCTTAGCAACCTTGTTAGAGACCCAGTACTTC

clone size: .
J gene: TRBJ1-1
D gene: .
V gene: TRBV19
CDR3 length: 13
CDR3 protein: CASSRRQNTEAFF
CDR3 DNA: TGTGCCAGTAGTAGAAGACAGAACACTGAAGCTTTCTTT